The 14 T cell receptor beta chains reported below all come from one sample, sequenced in a study of cytomegalovirus exposure and HLA in healthy donors. PCR was performed using 60 Vbeta and 13 Jbeta primers. Sequencing used immunoSEQ multiplex PCR; TCRdb keeps in-frame clones, though not all of them. The ten top clones account for approximately 2.6%, within a sample of about 130,000 clones. Specimen: PBMCs. The receptors here all came from a young man in good health and CMV-seronegative.

The CDR3 DNA reads TGTGCCAGCAGCTTAGCCTGGGGGCAGACGAATGAGCAGTTCTTC. It translates to CASSLAWGQTNEQFF. The chain links TRBV7-2 to TRBJ2-1, with a possible D match to TRBD1 (6 bases). The CDR3 is 15 amino acids. Trimming cost V 0 bases and J 7 bases, with 13 bases left between them. Germline CDR1 SGHTA, CDR2 FQGNSA. Looking up the rest from reference TRBV7-2 and TRBJ2-1 gives the full variable domain: GAGVSQSPSNKVTEKGKDVELRCDPISGHTALYWYRQSLGQGLEFLIYFQGNSAPDKSGLPSDRFSAERTGGSVSTLTIQRTQQEDSAVYLCASSLAWGQTNEQFFGPGTRLTVL.

This sequence joins TRBV6-6 and TRBJ2-7; D gene uncertain. There are 11 residues in the CDR3. Germline CDR1 and CDR2: MNHNY and SVGAGI (reference sequence). Between the trimmed V and J ends, which lost 11 bases and 2 bases, there was a span of 10 bases. DNA for the CDR3: TGTGCCTGCGGTAGCACCTACGAGCAGTACTTC. Translating it yields CACGSTYEQYF.

V gene TRBV5-1 combines with J gene TRBJ1-2; D gene ambiguous. The CDR3 length is 14 residues. Trimming cost V 2 bases and J 3 bases, with 11 bases left between them. The germline CDR1 and CDR2 sequences are SGHRS and YFSETQ. This CDR3 reads CASSLGSEDYGYTF. CDR3 coding DNA: TGCGCCAGCAGCTTAGGGAGTGAAGACTATGGCTACACCTTC.

The chain combines TRBV4-1 with TRBJ2-1; a possible D gene is TRBD2 (6 bases). CDR3 length: 13 amino acids. CDR1 is MGHRA, CDR2 YSYEKL, per germline. Trimming took off 0 bases at V and 7 bases at J, with 7 bases between the two ends. CDR3 protein: CASSQEGGNEQFF. The CDR3 DNA follows: TGCGCCAGCAGCCAAGAGGGAGGAAATGAGCAGTTCTTC.

In DNA, the CDR3 is TGTGCCAGCCACAGTGCGGGAGCTTCCTACAATGAGCAGTTCTTC. Encoded protein: CASHSAGASYNEQFF. The rearrangement uses TRBV28 and TRBJ2-1; 7 bases are a match to TRBD2. V was clipped by 8 bases and J by 1 base; unmatched bases: 8. Looked up from germline, CDR1 is MDHEN and CDR2 is SYDVKM. There are 15 residues in the CDR3. Full variable domain (missing parts from reference TRBV28 and TRBJ2-1): DVKVTQSSRYLVKRTGEKVFLECVQDMDHENMFWYRQDPGLGLRLIYFSYDVKMKEKGDIPEGYSVSREKKERFSLILESASTNQTSMYLCASHSAGASYNEQFFGPGTRLTVL.

V is TRBV18 and J is TRBJ1-4, with unresolved D. This CDR3 is 14 amino acids long. V shed 3 bases and J shed 7 bases, with 12 bases lying between them. Germline CDR1 and CDR2: KGHSH and LQKENI. CDR3 nucleotide sequence: TGTGCCAGCTCACCTGGCGGGCGCGGTGAAAAACTGTTTTTT. Encoded protein: CASSPGGRGEKLFF.

CDR3 DNA: TGTGCCAGCAGCCCCACTGAGAGGGTCCAAGAGACCCAGTACTTC. It translates to CASSPTERVQETQYF. The V and J genes are TRBV5-6 and TRBJ2-5; D is perhaps TRBD2 (5 bases). Trimming cost V 4 bases and J 1 base, with 14 bases left between them. This CDR3 contains 15 residues. CDR1 SGHDT and CDR2 YYEEEE come from the germline V gene.

V usage is TRBV25-1 and J usage is TRBJ2-5; 9 bases map to TRBD1. The CDR3 sequence is 15 residues long. The germline V gene has CDR1 MGHDK and CDR2 SYGVNS. J gave up 4 bases and V 10 bases, and 13 bases lay outside the gene matches. CDR3 in DNA: TGTGCCACCCGGGCCCACAGGGGGCGCGTAGAGACCCAGTACTTC. It yields the protein CATRAHRGRVETQYF.

The V gene is TRBV6-1, the J gene TRBJ1-2; no reliable D call. Trimming cost V 4 bases and J 6 bases, with 15 bases left between them. Germline CDR1 reads MNHNS; CDR2 reads SASEGT. The CDR3 covers 14 residues. The CDR3 DNA sequence: TGTGCCAGCAGTGTCGCCGAGACACCTGATGGCTACACCTTC. Its protein is CASSVAETPDGYTF.

The chain couples TRBV7-9 to TRBJ2-1; perhaps TRBD2 as D (6 bases). V was trimmed by 4 bases and J by 10 bases, leaving 11 bases between them. Germline lookup yields CDR1 SEHNR and CDR2 FQNEAQ (reference sequence). CDR3 length: 12 residues. The DNA of the CDR3 is TGTGCCAGCAGCTCGACTAGTGAGGAGCAGTTCTTC. It specifies CASSSTSEEQFF.

The chain links TRBV29-1 to TRBJ2-3, with D maybe TRBD1 (7 bases). Germline V gene data show CDR1 as SQVTM and CDR2 as ANQGSEA. This CDR3 has 13 residues. Trimming pared 7 bases from V and 1 base from J, leaving 12 bases between. The CDR3 reads CSAGGGGTDTQYF. The CDR3 nucleotides are TGCAGCGCCGGAGGGGGCGGCACAGATACGCAGTATTTT.

The chain is built from TRBV5-6 and TRBJ2-3, with D perhaps matching TRBD2 (5 bases). With 2 bases removed from V and 2 bases from J, the gap between germline ends came to 15 bases. The CDR3 spans 16 residues. CDR1 is SGHDT and CDR2 is YYEEEE in the germline V gene. CDR3 sequence (DNA): TGTGCCAGCAGCTTCGGCGTACTAGGACCCACAGATACGCAGTATTTT. The encoded protein is CASSFGVLGPTDTQYF. Based on the CDR3 plus reference TRBV5-6 and TRBJ2-3, the full variable domain is DAGVTQSPTHLIKTRGQQVTLRCSPKSGHDTVSWYQQALGQGPQFIFQYYEEEERQRGNFPDRFSGHQFPNYSSELNVNALLLGDSALYLCASSFGVLGPTDTQYFGPGTRLTVL.

The chain carries TRBV28 and TRBJ1-4, with 8 bases identical to TRBD1. Looked up from germline, CDR1 is MDHEN and CDR2 is SYDVKM. V lost 6 bases and J lost 6; bases outside the gene matches: 9. The CDR3 is 15 residues long. In nucleotides, the CDR3 is TGTGCCAGCAGCAGCCCCGGGACAGGAGATGAAAAACTGTTTTTT. This encodes CASSSPGTGDEKLFF. Full variable domain (missing parts from reference TRBV28 and TRBJ1-4): DVKVTQSSRYLVKRTGEKVFLECVQDMDHENMFWYRQDPGLGLRLIYFSYDVKMKEKGDIPEGYSVSREKKERFSLILESASTNQTSMYLCASSSPGTGDEKLFFGSGTQLSVL.

The chain joins TRBV28 to TRBJ2-3; 9 nucleotides match TRBD2. J lost 4 bases, V lost 8 bases, and 10 bases had no gene match. The CDR3 is 15 amino acids. Germline CDR1 MDHEN, CDR2 SYDVKM. The chain's CDR3 is CASYLAGRGADTQYF. CDR3 DNA sequence: TGTGCCAGCTACCTAGCGGGAAGGGGGGCAGATACGCAGTATTTT.